The table lists the clone carrying this T cell receptor (beta chain) with a count of one. Its matching antigen is unknown. This record belongs to a study of identifying expanded T cells in peripheral blood. Broader study findings: Differentially abundant clones: approximately 1.3 between replicates, roughly 16 at two to three weeks, 18 to 20 at four. Clone count variance between roughly 2-week samples rose with total template count.

This table comes from immunoSEQ multiplex PCR, and its TCRdb copy is limited to in-frame clones, with some not included. The sample has about 97,000 clones, 88% seen once. Collection occurred without any documented infections or immune events in donors. The CDR3 length is 15 residues. From germline, CDR1 is SGHRS and CDR2 YFSETQ. Losses at the gene ends were 4 bases for V and 0 bases for J; bases not matched to a gene: 5. The chain carries TRBV5-1 and TRBJ2-3; TRBD2 agrees at 7 bases. Sequences were obtained from blood. This sequence was found in a person between 18 and 69 years old in good health. CDR3 in amino acids: CASSPLSGSTDTQYF. As DNA, the CDR3 is TGCGCCAGCAGCCCCCTTAGCGGGAGCACAGATACGCAGTATTTT.